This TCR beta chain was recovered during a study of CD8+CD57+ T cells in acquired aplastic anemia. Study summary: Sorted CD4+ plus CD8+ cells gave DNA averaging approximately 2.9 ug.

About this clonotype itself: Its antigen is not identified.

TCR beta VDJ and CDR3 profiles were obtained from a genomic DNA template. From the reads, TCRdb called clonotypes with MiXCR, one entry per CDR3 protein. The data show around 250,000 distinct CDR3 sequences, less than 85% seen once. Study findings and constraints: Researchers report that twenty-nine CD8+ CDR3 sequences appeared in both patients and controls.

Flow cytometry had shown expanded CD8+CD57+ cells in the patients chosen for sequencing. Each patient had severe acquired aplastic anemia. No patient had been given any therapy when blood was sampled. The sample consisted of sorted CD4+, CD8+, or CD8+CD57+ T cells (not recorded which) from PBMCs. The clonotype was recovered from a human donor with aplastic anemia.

The DNA of the CDR3 is TGTGCCAGCGGGGAAGGGGGCACAGAGGCACAGTATTTT. Translated, it gives CASGEGGTEAQYF. The gene calls are TRBV9 and TRBJ2-3; TRBD1 matches 7 bases. This CDR3 spans 13 amino acids. Per the germline V gene, CDR1 is SGDLS and CDR2 is YYNGEE. V shed 7 bases and J 12 bases; nucleotides not matched to a gene: 14.